These 18 T cell receptor beta chains originate from one sample sequenced in a study of T-cell memory formation after mild COVID-19. MiXCR was run by TCRdb on the 5' RACE reads, yielding one entry per CDR3 protein. The sample contains some 410,000 distinct CDR3 sequences, 20% to 25% of which appear only once. The material sequenced was PBMCs or a T cell subset sorted from them (not recorded which). These receptors all come from an adult woman who had mild COVID-19 (a few samples of this study predate the infection). Cell type and time point are not known.

V and J are TRBV30 and TRBJ2-2, with D uncertain. There are 13 residues in the CDR3. V gave up 1 base and J gave up 4 bases, with 7 bases separating them. Germline CDR1 GTSNPN, CDR2 SVGIG (reference sequence). The CDR3 is CAWSGLGTGELFF. CDR3 nucleotides: TGTGCCTGGAGTGGATTGGGCACCGGGGAGCTGTTTTTT. The full variable domain, its missing parts supplied by reference TRBV30 and TRBJ2-2, is SQTIHQWPATLVQPVGSPLSLECTVEGTSNPNLYWYRQAAGRGLQLLFYSVGIGQISSEVPQNLSASRPQDRQFILSSKKLLLSDSGFYLCAWSGLGTGELFFGEGSRLTVL.

This clonotype occurred a few times. The chain uses TRBV25-1 and TRBJ2-3, with 8 bases matching TRBD2. The CDR3 runs 15 residues. The ends lost 4 bases at V and 2 bases at J; junction bases unmatched: 5. In germline, CDR1 is MGHDK, CDR2 SYGVNS. CDR3 sequence (DNA): TGTGCCAGCAGTGTCGGCGGGGGGTTCACAGATACGCAGTATTTT. Translated: CASSVGGGFTDTQYF.

A few counts support this clonotype. The chain has TRBV4-3 and TRBJ2-1, with 12 bases fitting TRBD1. Trimming cost V 1 base and J 7 bases; bases outside gene matches: 5. There are 16 residues in the CDR3. In germline, CDR1 is LGHNA, CDR2 YSLEER. In DNA, the CDR3 is TGCGCCAGCAGCCAAGCTGGGACAGGGGGCAGAAATGAGCAGTTCTTC. Encoded protein: CASSQAGTGGRNEQFF.

V gene TRBV6-5 combines with J gene TRBJ2-5, with D possibly TRBD1 on 6 matching bases. CDR1 is MNHEY and CDR2 is SVGAGI in the germline V gene. This CDR3 region has 15 residues. Trimming removed 1 base at V and 3 bases at J, with 12 bases between. The CDR3 DNA reads TGTGCCAGCAGTTACTGGGCGGACAGCGAAGAGACCCAGTACTTC. This translates into CASSYWADSEETQYF.

This clonotype has only a few counts. V usage is TRBV28 and J usage is TRBJ2-7, with 9 bases lining up with TRBD1. CDR1 is MDHEN, CDR2 SYDVKM, per germline. The CDR3 runs to 12 residues. J gave up 3 bases and V 7 bases, and 1 base lay outside the gene matches. CDR3 in DNA: TGTGCCAGCACGACAGGGGGCTACGAGCAGTACTTC. As protein: CASTTGGYEQYF.

This clonotype was detected only a few times. The chain links TRBV5-4 to TRBJ2-5, with 13 bases aligning to TRBD2. The CDR3 totals 16 residues. Trimming at V came to 4 bases and at J to 5 bases, leaving 8 bases not matched to a gene. Germline V gene sequence: CDR1 SGHNT, CDR2 YYREEE (reference sequence). DNA of the CDR3: TGTGCCAGCAGCCGACTAGCGGGGGGCGGGGTCGAGACCCAGTACTTC. Amino acid sequence: CASSRLAGGGVETQYF.

This clonotype was observed many times. The CDR3 coding sequence is TGTGCCAGCAGCTTTCGATTTAGTATTCTGGGGGGAACCACAGATACGCAGTATTTT. Translating it yields CASSFRFSILGGTTDTQYF. V usage is TRBV7-9 and J usage is TRBJ2-3, with a weak D call TRBD2 (6 bases). V gave up 3 bases and J gave up 2 bases, with 24 bases separating them. The length of the CDR3 is 19 residues. From germline, CDR1 is SEHNR and CDR2 FQNEAQ (reference sequence).

V gene TRBV25-1 combines with J gene TRBJ2-5; D perhaps matches TRBD1 (5 bases). There are 13 residues in the CDR3. Germline V gene lookup returns CDR1 MGHDK and CDR2 SYGVNS. V was pared by 6 bases and J by 5 bases, with 13 bases between. CDR3 bases: TGTGCCAGCAGAGATCAGGGTTGGGAGACCCAGTACTTC. It is translated as CASRDQGWETQYF.

This clonotype was seen many times. This chain uses TRBV10-3 with TRBJ1-1; 10 positions match TRBD1. There are 16 residues in the CDR3. CDR1 and CDR2 from the germline V gene are ENHRY and SYGVKD. V shed 6 bases and J 4 bases; nucleotides not matched to a gene: 11. CDR3 residues: CAISRQGARDGTEAFF. The CDR3 DNA is TGTGCCATCAGCAGACAGGGGGCGCGAGATGGCACTGAAGCTTTCTTT.

V usage is TRBV24-1 and J usage is TRBJ2-7; no firm D call. V lost 3 bases to trimming and J lost 10 bases, with 18 bases between them. Germline V lookup: CDR1 KGHDR, CDR2 SFDVKD. The CDR3 is made up of 14 amino acids. Here the CDR3 reads CATSDGLSSSGQYF. In DNA, the CDR3 is TGTGCCACCAGTGATGGCTTGTCCTCCTCGGGTCAGTACTTC.

The CDR3 here is CSARRETQYF. CDR3 bases: TGCAGTGCTAGGAGAGAGACCCAGTACTTC. V is TRBV20-1 and J is TRBJ2-5; D remains unclear. CDR1 is DFQATT, CDR2 SNEGSKA, per germline (reference sequence). Trimming cost V 3 bases and J 4 bases, with 3 bases left between them. The CDR3 length is 10 residues.

This sequence joins TRBV12-3 or TRBV12-4 and TRBJ1-1; 9 nucleotides line up with TRBD1. V dropped 6 bases and J dropped 0; count of bases not matched to a gene: 8. The CDR3 consists of 16 residues. CDR3 loop: CASSWTGAIMNTEAFF. In nucleotides, the CDR3 is TGTGCCAGCAGCTGGACAGGGGCTATCATGAACACTGAAGCTTTCTTT.

This clonotype appeared many times. The gene calls are TRBV30 and TRBJ1-5; 8 nucleotides align to TRBD1. V lost 0 bases, J lost 6 bases, and 1 base stayed unmatched. Germline values: CDR1 GTSNPN, CDR2 SVGIG (reference sequence). This CDR3 is built from 13 residues. CDR3 sequence: CAWSVQGGQPQHF. In DNA form, the CDR3 reads TGTGCCTGGAGTGTACAGGGGGGTCAGCCCCAGCATTTT.

This clonotype was seen more than once but under ten times. The chain is built from TRBV27 and TRBJ2-3; tentatively, D is TRBD1 or TRBD2 (6 bases each). The CDR3 extends over 14 amino acids. Trimming took off 6 bases at V and 5 bases at J, with 15 bases between the two ends. In germline, CDR1 is MNHEY, CDR2 SMNVEV (reference sequence). The CDR3 protein is CASRPVRGRDTQYF. CDR3 sequence (DNA): TGTGCCAGCAGACCTGTTCGGGGGCGAGATACGCAGTATTTT.

This clonotype showed up many times. The chain has TRBV6-5 and TRBJ1-2; possible D gene TRBD1, 5 bases. In germline, CDR1 is MNHEY, CDR2 SVGAGI. Between the trimmed V and J ends, which lost 0 bases and 5 bases, there was a span of 10 bases. The CDR3 loop spans 14 amino acids. The CDR3 sequence is CASSYSGEAYGYTF. CDR3 coding DNA: TGTGCCAGCAGTTACTCAGGGGAGGCGTATGGCTACACCTTC.

This clonotype was counted a few times. The chain is built from TRBV6-5 and TRBJ2-5; D is uncertain. V lost 0 bases to trimming and J lost 4 bases, with 6 bases between them. CDR1 MNHEY and CDR2 SVGAGI come from the germline V gene. The CDR3 runs to 13 residues. The CDR3 spells CASSYSWGETQYF. The CDR3 nucleotides are TGTGCCAGCAGTTACTCGTGGGGAGAGACCCAGTACTTC.

The rearrangement links TRBV7-9 to TRBJ2-1; 7 bases are a match to TRBD1. The trim removed 8 bases at V and 7 bases at J, leaving 8 bases unmatched. The CDR3 is made up of 13 amino acids. Germline V gene data show CDR1 as SEHNR and CDR2 as FQNEAQ (reference sequence). DNA for the CDR3: TGTGCCAGCGACAGGGCGGGTTGGAATGAGCAGTTCTTC. Amino acid sequence: CASDRAGWNEQFF. Drawing the rest from reference TRBV7-9 and TRBJ2-1, the complete variable domain is DTGVSQNPRHKITKRGQNVTFRCDPISEHNRLYWYRQTLGQGPEFLTYFQNEAQLEKSRLLSDRFSAERPKGSFSTLEIQRTEQGDSAMYLCASDRAGWNEQFFGPGTRLTVL.

This clonotype showed up just a few times. The chain links TRBV5-1 to TRBJ1-1, with D unresolved. The germline V gene has CDR1 SGHRS and CDR2 YFSETQ. The CDR3 has 14 amino acids. Between the trimmed V and J ends, which lost 1 base and 4 bases, there was a span of 11 bases. CDR3 in DNA: TGCGCCAGCAGCTTGTCACCAGAGACCACTGAAGCTTTCTTT. The encoded protein is CASSLSPETTEAFF.